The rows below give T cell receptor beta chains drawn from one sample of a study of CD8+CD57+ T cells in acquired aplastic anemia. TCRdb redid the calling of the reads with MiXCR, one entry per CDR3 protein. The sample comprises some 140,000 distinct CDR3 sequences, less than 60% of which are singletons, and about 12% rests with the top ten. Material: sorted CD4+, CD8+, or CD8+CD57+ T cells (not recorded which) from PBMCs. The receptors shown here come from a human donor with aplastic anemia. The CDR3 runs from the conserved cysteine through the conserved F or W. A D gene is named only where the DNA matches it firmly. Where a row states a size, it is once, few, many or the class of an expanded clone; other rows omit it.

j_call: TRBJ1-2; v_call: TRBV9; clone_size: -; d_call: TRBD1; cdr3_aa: CASSVFDRQGSYGYTF; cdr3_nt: TGTGCCAGCAGCGTTTTCGATAGACAGGGAAGCTATGGCTACACCTTC
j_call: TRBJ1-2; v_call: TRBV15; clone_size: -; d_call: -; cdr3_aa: CATSRDAEGETQYGYTF; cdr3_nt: TGTGCCACCAGCAGAGATGCGGAGGGAGAGACCCAGTATGGCTACACCTTC
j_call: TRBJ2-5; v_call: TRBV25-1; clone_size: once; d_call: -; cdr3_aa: CASSPGAFNQYF; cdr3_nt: TGTGCCAGCAGCCCCGGGGCGTTCAACCAGTACTTC
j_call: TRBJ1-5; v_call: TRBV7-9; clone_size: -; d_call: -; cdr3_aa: CASSTSTDLLPQHF; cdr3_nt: TGTGCCAGCAGTACCTCGACAGACCTTTTGCCCCAGCATTTT
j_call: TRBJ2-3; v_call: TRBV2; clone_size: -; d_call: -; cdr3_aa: CASSEAGDTQYF; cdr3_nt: TGTGCCAGCAGTGAGGCAGGAGATACGCAGTATTTT
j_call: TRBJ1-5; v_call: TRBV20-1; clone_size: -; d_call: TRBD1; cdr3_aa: CSALKTGERQPQHF; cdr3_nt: TGCAGTGCCTTGAAGACAGGGGAGCGGCAGCCCCAGCATTTT
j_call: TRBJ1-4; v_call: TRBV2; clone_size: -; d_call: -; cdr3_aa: CASSHLGEGSEKLFF; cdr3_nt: TGTGCCAGCAGCCATCTCGGGGAAGGGAGTGAAAAACTGTTTTTT
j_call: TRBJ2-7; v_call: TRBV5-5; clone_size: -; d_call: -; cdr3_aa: CASRLNDSPYEQYF; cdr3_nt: TGTGCCAGCCGCCTTAACGACAGTCCCTACGAGCAGTACTTC
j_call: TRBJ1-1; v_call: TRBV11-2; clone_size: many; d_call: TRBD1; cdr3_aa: CASSLGGQDREAFF; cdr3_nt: TGTGCCAGCAGCTTAGGGGGGCAGGACAGGGAAGCTTTCTTT
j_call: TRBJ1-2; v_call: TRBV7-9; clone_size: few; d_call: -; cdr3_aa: CASSYQGGYTF; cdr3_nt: TGTGCCAGCAGCTATCAGGGGGGCTACACCTTC
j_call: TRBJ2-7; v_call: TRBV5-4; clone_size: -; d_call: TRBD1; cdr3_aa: CASSTARTGDYDQYF; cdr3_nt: TGTGCCAGCAGCACCGCGCGGACAGGGGACTACGATCAGTACTTC
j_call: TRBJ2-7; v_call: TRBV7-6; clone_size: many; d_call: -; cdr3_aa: CASSLGASVYEQYF; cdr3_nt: TGTGCCAGCAGCTTAGGGGCATCGGTCTACGAGCAGTACTTC
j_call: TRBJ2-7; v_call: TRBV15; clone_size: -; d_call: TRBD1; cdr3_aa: CATSTRDGTGSYEQYF; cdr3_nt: TGTGCCACCAGCACGAGGGACGGGACAGGCAGTTACGAGCAGTACTTC
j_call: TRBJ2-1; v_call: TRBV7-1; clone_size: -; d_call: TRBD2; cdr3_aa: CASSSVSGGRMPYNEQFF; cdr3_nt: TGTGCCAGCAGCTCCGTCTCGGGGGGGCGGATGCCCTACAATGAGCAGTTCTTC
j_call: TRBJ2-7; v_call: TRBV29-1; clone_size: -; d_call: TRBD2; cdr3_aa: CSVEDPGRTSGTYEQYF; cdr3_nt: TGCAGCGTTGAAGATCCCGGTAGGACTAGCGGGACCTACGAGCAGTACTTC
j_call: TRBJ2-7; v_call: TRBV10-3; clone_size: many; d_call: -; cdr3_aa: CAISSGSSYEQYF; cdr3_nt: TGTGCCATCAGCTCTGGGAGCTCCTACGAGCAGTACTTC
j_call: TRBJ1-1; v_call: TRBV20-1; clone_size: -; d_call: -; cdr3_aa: CSAGGHLEAFF; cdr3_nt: TGCAGTGCTGGGGGGCACCTTGAAGCTTTCTTT